What follows are 15 T cell receptor beta chains derived from one specimen sequenced in a study of CD4+ T cells in melanoma (dated by TCRdb to the early 2020s). Libraries were prepared through the immunoSEQ multiplex PCR assay. This immuneACCESS table, as held by TCRdb, lists in-frame sequences with V and J called but not all clones. Of the missing ones, under half trace to an unresolved V gene in checked studies; the others have no known cause. For this sample there are roughly 6,600 clones; 69% appear just once. The top ten clonotypes cover 30% of the sample. Sequencing was carried out using cells from a culture (not recorded whether cultured in vitro). Receptor source: a human donor with melanoma.

The rearrangement joins TRBV25-1 to TRBJ1-2; tentatively, D is TRBD1 (5 bases). V gave up 8 bases and J gave up 3 bases, with 13 bases separating them. This CDR3 spans 13 amino acids. Germline values: CDR1 MGHDK, CDR2 SYGVNS. CDR3 in DNA: TGTGCCAGCCCAGAAACAGGTGACTATGGCTACACCTTC. It yields the protein CASPETGDYGYTF.

This clone was counted only a few times. This sequence joins TRBV5-1 and TRBJ2-1; D may be TRBD1 or TRBD2 (5 bases each). Germline lookup yields CDR1 SGHRS and CDR2 YFSETQ. CDR3 length: 15 amino acids. V was cut by 0 bases and J by 3 bases, with 10 bases left in between. CDR3 loop: CASSLDGAYYNEQFF. CDR3 bases: TGCGCCAGCAGCTTGGACGGGGCTTACTACAATGAGCAGTTCTTC. Drawing the rest from reference TRBV5-1 and TRBJ2-1, the complete variable domain is KAGVTQTPRYLIKTRGQQVTLSCSPISGHRSVSWYQQTPGQGLQFLFEYFSETQRNKGNFPGRFSGRQFSNSRSEMNVSTLELGDSALYLCASSLDGAYYNEQFFGPGTRLTVL.

The rearrangement links TRBV30 to TRBJ1-2; TRBD1 is a possible D gene (6 bases). V dropped 4 bases and J dropped 7 bases, with 22 bases sitting between them. Germline V CDR1 and CDR2: GTSNPN, SVGIG (reference sequence). This CDR3 contains 15 residues. CDR3 sequence (DNA): TGTGCCTGGACCGATAGGGGGAGATCGGGCAGTGGCTACACCTTC. This encodes CAWTDRGRSGSGYTF.

V gene TRBV9 combines with J gene TRBJ2-1; the match to TRBD1 covers 8 bases. From germline, CDR1 is SGDLS and CDR2 YYNGEE. The CDR3 extends over 14 amino acids. Trimming at V came to 4 bases and at J to 8 bases, leaving 8 bases not matched to a gene. The CDR3 region has the DNA TGTGCCAGCAGCTCACGGACAGGGTGGGATGAGCAGTTCTTC. It translates to CASSSRTGWDEQFF.

This clone was observed a few times. The chain carries TRBV18 and TRBJ1-2; no firm D call. Germline V lookup: CDR1 KGHSH, CDR2 LQKENI. V was trimmed by 6 bases and J by 0 bases, leaving 17 bases between them. This CDR3 contains 16 residues. Written as DNA, the CDR3 is TGTGCCAGCTCCCGTATCGAGACACCTCCTAACTATGGCTACACCTTC. It codes for CASSRIETPPNYGYTF.

The rearrangement links TRBV11-3 to TRBJ2-1; D not certain. Per the germline V gene, CDR1 is SGHNT and CDR2 is YENEEA. The CDR3 has 13 amino acids. V shed 5 bases and J shed 8 bases, with 13 bases lying between them. In DNA form, the CDR3 reads TGTGCCAGCAGCCCCTCAGGTATGGATGAGCAGTTCTTC. This codes for CASSPSGMDEQFF.

This sequence joins TRBV30 and TRBJ1-2; D is unresolved. Germline values: CDR1 GTSNPN, CDR2 SVGIG (reference sequence). The CDR3 has 12 amino acids. Trimming removed 5 bases at V and 3 bases at J, with 10 bases between. CDR3 loop: CAWLDGHYGYTF. The CDR3 bases are TGTGCCTGGCTAGACGGCCACTATGGCTACACCTTC. The full variable domain, its missing parts supplied by reference TRBV30 and TRBJ1-2, is SQTIHQWPATLVQPVGSPLSLECTVEGTSNPNLYWYRQAAGRGLQLLFYSVGIGQISSEVPQNLSASRPQDRQFILSSKKLLLSDSGFYLCAWLDGHYGYTFGSGTRLTVV.

This chain uses TRBV28 with TRBJ1-1, with 8 bases identical to TRBD1. The length of the CDR3 is 15 residues. The junction had 8 bases not matched to a gene; V was cut back by 4 bases and J by 4 bases. Germline loops: CDR1 MDHEN, CDR2 SYDVKM. The CDR3 DNA sequence: TGTGCCAGCAGTTCAACAGGACAGGGCGGCACTGAAGCTTTCTTT. It yields the protein CASSSTGQGGTEAFF.

This chain uses TRBV29-1 with TRBJ1-6, with D unclear. Germline V gene sequence: CDR1 SQVTM, CDR2 ANQGSEA. Trimming shortened V by 6 bases and J by 11 bases, and 14 bases separated the two germline ends. This CDR3 contains 12 residues. The CDR3 reads CSVYSGRAPLHF. CDR3 DNA sequence: TGCAGCGTGTACTCCGGGCGGGCACCCCTCCACTTT.

The gene calls are TRBV7-9 and TRBJ2-1; TRBD1 matches 11 bases. V was pared by 4 bases and J by 7 bases, with 6 bases of the junction left unmatched. Germline V lookup: CDR1 SEHNR, CDR2 FQNEAQ (reference sequence). The CDR3 length is 15 residues. The CDR3 sequence: CASSSGQGARNEQFF. CDR3 bases: TGTGCCAGCAGCTCTGGACAGGGGGCGAGGAATGAGCAGTTCTTC.

The chain combines TRBV3-1 (or the pseudogene TRBV3-2) with TRBJ2-5; 11 nucleotides align to TRBD2. Germline assignment: CDR1 LGHDT and CDR2 YNNKEL (reference sequence). The CDR3 length is 15 residues. With 2 bases clipped from V and 5 bases from J, the junction kept 4 bases outside the gene matches. CDR3 sequence: CASSQSSGGWETQYF. As DNA, the CDR3 is TGTGCCAGCAGCCAATCTAGCGGGGGGTGGGAGACCCAGTACTTC.

The genes are TRBV6-4 and TRBJ2-1, with TRBD2 as a possible D gene (6 bases). The ends were cut back, 4 bases at V and 11 bases at J, with 15 bases in the middle. This CDR3 region has 13 residues. Germline-derived CDR1 and CDR2 are MRHNA and SNTAGT. The DNA for the CDR3 is TGTGCCAGCAGTGGGTCGGCGCGGGGACAGCAGTTCTTC. This gives the protein CASSGSARGQQFF.

The CDR3, as DNA: TGTGCCAGCAGTTACGGGGTAGGCTATGGCTACACCTTC. Translation gives CASSYGVGYGYTF. This chain joins TRBV6-5 and TRBJ1-2; D call uncertain. With 2 bases removed from V and 4 bases from J, the gap between germline ends came to 8 bases. This CDR3 spans 13 amino acids. Germline CDR1 and CDR2: MNHEY and SVGAGI.

The J gene is TRBJ1-2, the V gene TRBV5-1; TRBD1 matches 9 bases. V gave up 2 bases and J gave up 7 bases; unmatched junction bases: 6. Germline V gene lookup returns CDR1 SGHRS and CDR2 YFSETQ. CDR3 length: 14 amino acids. The DNA of the CDR3 is TGCGCCAGCAGCTTTGGACAGGGGACGGGTGGCTACACCTTC. This sequence encodes CASSFGQGTGGYTF.

The gene calls are TRBV30 and TRBJ1-1, with 8 bases matching TRBD1. Germline lookup yields CDR1 GTSNPN and CDR2 SVGIG (reference sequence). Germline trimming cut 3 bases from V and 3 bases from J; bases unmatched to any gene: 3. The CDR3 runs to 13 residues. CDR3 in DNA: TGTGCCTGGAGGGACAGGGTACACACTGAAGCTTTCTTT. Amino acids: CAWRDRVHTEAFF.